The entry below gives a single T cell receptor (beta chain) sequence along with its context. The data were obtained in a study of OX40 agonist ivuxolimab in advanced cancers. About the research overall: Antecedent anti-PD-1, anti-PD-L1 or anti-CTLA-4 therapy was permissible, with roughly 36% having received some.

TCRdb's copy holds only in-frame clones and misses some; the assay was immunoSEQ multiplex PCR. Of about 34,000 clones in the sample, around 80% were seen once. J lost 1 base, V lost 4 bases, and 3 bases had no gene match. The CDR3 runs to 15 residues. CDR1 and CDR2 (germline): MNHNS, SASEGT. The TCR was taken from an adult with an advanced solid tumor such as melanoma, head and neck, liver or kidney cancer. The sample consisted of CD4+ or CD8+ T cells sorted from blood, taken in a trial of the OX40 agonist ivuxolimab. The chain employs TRBV6-1 and TRBJ2-5, with 10 nucleotides matching TRBD2. Here the CDR3 reads CASSGTSGFQETQYF. The CDR3 DNA reads as TGTGCCAGCAGTGGGACTAGCGGTTTCCAAGAGACCCAGTACTTC.